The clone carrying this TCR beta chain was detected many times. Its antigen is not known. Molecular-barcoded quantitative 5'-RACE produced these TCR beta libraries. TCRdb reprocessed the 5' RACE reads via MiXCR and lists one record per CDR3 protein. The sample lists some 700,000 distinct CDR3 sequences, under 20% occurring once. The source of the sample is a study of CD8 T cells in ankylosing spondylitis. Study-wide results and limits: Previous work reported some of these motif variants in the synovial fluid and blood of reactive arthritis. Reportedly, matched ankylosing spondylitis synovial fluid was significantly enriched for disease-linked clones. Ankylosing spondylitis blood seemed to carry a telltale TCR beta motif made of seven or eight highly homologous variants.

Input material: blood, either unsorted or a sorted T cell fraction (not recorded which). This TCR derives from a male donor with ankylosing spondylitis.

This CDR3 is CASRSWTGESYEQYF. CDR3 bases: TGCGCCAGCAGATCCTGGACAGGGGAATCCTACGAGCAGTACTTC. This chain links TRBV5-1 with TRBJ2-7, with 9 bases matching TRBD1. Germline V gene sequence: CDR1 SGHRS, CDR2 YFSETQ. V shed 5 bases and J 1 base; nucleotides not matched to a gene: 7. The CDR3 extends over 15 amino acids.